This TCR beta chain was sequenced in a study of blood T cell repertoires in COVID-19. Turning to the study itself: Acute-phase and convalescent COVID-19 samples originated in the United States, Italy and Spain.

TCRdb's copy holds only in-frame clones and misses some; the assay was immunoSEQ multiplex PCR. The table records some 210,000 clones, 80% to 90% of them present only once. The source of this sequence is a man aged 50-59 years with active or convalescent COVID-19. Source material: peripheral blood.

This CDR3 is CASSQDWTISGGYEQYF. The DNA of the CDR3 is TGTGCCAGCAGCCAAGACTGGACGATCTCGGGGGGCTACGAGCAGTACTTC. V usage is TRBV3-1 (or the pseudogene TRBV3-2) and J usage is TRBJ2-7, with TRBD2 matching 7 bases. The ends lost 0 bases at V and 3 bases at J; junction bases unmatched: 11. Germline V CDR1 and CDR2: LGHDT, YNNKEL (reference sequence). The CDR3 has 17 amino acids.